This T cell receptor beta chain was captured in a study of radiotherapy plus CTLA-4 blockade in lung cancer. Overall study: For around 18% of patients, objective responses occurred, and about 33% had disease control.

Study-wide results and caveats: Radiotherapy with ipilimumab was followed by blood expansion of tumor-derived clones. Together with interferon-beta, which increased in serum after radiation, early dynamic changes in blood T cell clones were reportedly the best predictors of response.

Germline lookup yields CDR1 SGDLS and CDR2 YYNGEE. This CDR3 region has 14 residues. V was pared by 0 bases and J by 5 bases, with 4 bases of the junction left unmatched. Libraries were prepared by immunoSEQ multiplex PCR; TCRdb keeps only in-frame clonotypes and omits some of them. The sample holds approximately 97,000 clones, 80% to 90% seen once. A few counts support this clone. The antigen remains undetermined. Alongside CTLA-4 blockade with ipilimumab, patients with chemo-refractory metastatic non-small-cell lung cancer received focal radiation. The clonotype was recovered from a human donor with non-small cell lung cancer who had stable disease on radiotherapy plus ipilimumab. V gene TRBV9 combines with J gene TRBJ1-1, with TRBD1 matching 7 bases. Here the sequenced sample was peripheral blood, taken from a patient treated with radiotherapy plus ipilimumab. The CDR3 spells CASSVEVQGTEAFF. The CDR3 DNA is TGTGCCAGCAGCGTAGAGGTACAGGGGACTGAAGCTTTCTTT.